The subject of this entry is one T cell receptor beta chain. The antigen is not known. This sample was taken from a study of T cell repertoires in cytomegalovirus infection. Across the whole study: It was recently identified HLA-C-restricted and well-studied HLA-B-restricted CMV epitopes that the study used. Carrying CMV and the relevant HLA type showed in public TCR beta signatures. Study-wide results and limits: HLA-C-restricted CMV clonotypes gave the most frequent clonotype in two of eight donors.

Germline V gene sequence: CDR1 DFQATT, CDR2 SNEGSKA (reference sequence). This CDR3 has 14 residues. Trimming at V came to 6 bases and at J to 6 bases, leaving 9 bases not matched to a gene. Via MiXCR, TCRdb re-called the reads, giving one row per CDR3 protein. The sample shows about a million distinct CDR3 sequences, under 40% of them seen only once. The gene calls are TRBV20-1 and TRBJ2-1, with 9 bases aligning to TRBD2. The sequence was obtained from a human donor in good health (CMV status not recorded). Some clones in this sample may be carry-over from other donors' samples. The source material was cultured CD8+ T cells from PBMCs, sampled from culture after CMV antigen stimulation. CDR3 sequence reads: CSAGGLAVGNEQFF. The DNA for the CDR3 is TGCAGTGCGGGGGGACTAGCCGTAGGCAATGAGCAGTTCTTC.